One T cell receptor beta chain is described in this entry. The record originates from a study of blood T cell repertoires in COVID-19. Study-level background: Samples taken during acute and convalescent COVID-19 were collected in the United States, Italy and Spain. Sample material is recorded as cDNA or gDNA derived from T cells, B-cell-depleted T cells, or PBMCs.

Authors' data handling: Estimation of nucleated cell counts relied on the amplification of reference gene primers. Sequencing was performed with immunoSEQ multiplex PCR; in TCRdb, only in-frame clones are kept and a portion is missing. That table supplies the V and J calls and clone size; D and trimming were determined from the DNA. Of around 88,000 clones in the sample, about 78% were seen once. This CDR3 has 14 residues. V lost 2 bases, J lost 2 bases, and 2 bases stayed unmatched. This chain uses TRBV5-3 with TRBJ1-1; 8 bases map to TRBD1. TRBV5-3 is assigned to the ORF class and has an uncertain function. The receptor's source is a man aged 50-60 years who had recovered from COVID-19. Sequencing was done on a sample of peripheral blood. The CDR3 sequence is CARSFGQGNTEAFF. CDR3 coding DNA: TGTGCCAGAAGCTTTGGACAGGGAAACACTGAAGCTTTCTTT.